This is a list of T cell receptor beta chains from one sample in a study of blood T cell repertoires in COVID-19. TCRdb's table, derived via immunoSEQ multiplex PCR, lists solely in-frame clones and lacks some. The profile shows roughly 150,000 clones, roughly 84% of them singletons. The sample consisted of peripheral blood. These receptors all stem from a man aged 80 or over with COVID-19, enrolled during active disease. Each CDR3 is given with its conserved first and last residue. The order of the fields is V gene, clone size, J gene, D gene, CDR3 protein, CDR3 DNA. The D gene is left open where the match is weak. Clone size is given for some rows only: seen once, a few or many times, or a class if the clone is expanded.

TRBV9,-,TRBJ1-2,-,CASSFATVGGYTF,TGTGCCAGCAGCTTCGCGACAGTGGGGGGCTACACCTTC
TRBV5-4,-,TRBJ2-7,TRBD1,CASSSTGTGAYEQYF,TGTGCCAGCAGCTCCACCGGGACAGGGGCCTACGAGCAGTACTTC
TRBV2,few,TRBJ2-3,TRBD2,CANGGVPDTQYF,TGTGCCAACGGGGGGGTACCAGATACGCAGTATTTT
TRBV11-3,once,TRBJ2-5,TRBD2,CASAGGAEETQYF,TGTGCCAGCGCGGGGGGGGCTGAAGAGACCCAGTACTTC
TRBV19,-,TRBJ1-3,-,CASSRSFSGNTIYF,TGTGCCAGCTCTCGGTCATTCTCTGGAAACACCATATATTTT
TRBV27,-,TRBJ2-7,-,CASSFGSGLSYEQYF,TGTGCCAGCAGTTTTGGGTCAGGGTTATCCTACGAGCAGTACTTC
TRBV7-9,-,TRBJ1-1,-,CASSLETEAFF,TGTGCCAGCAGCTTGGAGACTGAAGCTTTCTTT
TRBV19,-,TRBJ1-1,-,CASTRTGVYAFF,TGTGCCAGTACCCGCACGGGGGTCTACGCTTTCTTT
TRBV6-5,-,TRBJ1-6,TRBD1,CASTTGDSPLHF,TGTGCCAGTACCACAGGGGATTCACCCCTCCACTTT
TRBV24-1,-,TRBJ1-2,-,CATSDVSGSYGYTF,TGTGCCACCAGTGATGTCTCGGGGTCGTATGGCTACACCTTC
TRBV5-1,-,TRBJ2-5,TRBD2,CASSRSGGRETQYF,TGCGCCAGCAGCCGTTCCGGGGGGAGGGAGACCCAGTACTTC
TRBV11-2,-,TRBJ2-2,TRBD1,CASSSTGYTGELFF,TGTGCCAGCAGCTCGACAGGGTACACCGGGGAGCTGTTTTTT
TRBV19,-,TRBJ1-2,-,CASSRTGDGYTF,TGTGCCAGTAGTAGAACCGGGGATGGCTACACCTTC
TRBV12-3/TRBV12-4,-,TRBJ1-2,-,CASSYTGIYGYTF,TGTGCCAGCAGTTATACAGGGATCTATGGCTACACCTTC
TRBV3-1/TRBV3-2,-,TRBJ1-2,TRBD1,CASSHLDRASYGYTF,TGTGCCAGCAGCCACCTCGACAGGGCCTCCTATGGCTACACCTTC
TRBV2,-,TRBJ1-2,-,CASSETTFVNYGYTF,TGTGCCAGCAGTGAAACCACATTCGTTAACTATGGCTACACCTTC
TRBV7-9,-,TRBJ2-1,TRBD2,CASSPPGLAGNDEQFF,TGTGCCAGCAGCCCTCCGGGACTAGCGGGTAACGATGAGCAGTTCTTC
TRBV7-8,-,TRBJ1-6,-,CASSIRVRDSPLHF,TGTGCCAGCAGCATCCGGGTGAGGGATTCACCCCTCCACTTT
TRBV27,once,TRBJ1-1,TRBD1,CASSSDRGRGGTEAFF,TGTGCCAGCAGTTCCGACAGGGGGCGGGGGGGCACTGAAGCTTTCTTT
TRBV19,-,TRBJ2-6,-,CASSFRGSGANVLTF,TGTGCCAGTAGTTTCAGGGGTTCAGGGGCCAACGTCCTGACTTTC
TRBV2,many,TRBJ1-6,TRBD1,CASSRDRDNSPLHF,TGTGCCAGCAGCAGAGACAGGGATAATTCACCCCTCCACTTT
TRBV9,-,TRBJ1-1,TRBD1,CASSADGQGGTEAFF,TGTGCCAGCAGCGCAGACGGACAGGGGGGCACTGAAGCTTTCTTT
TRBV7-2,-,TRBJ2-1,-,CASSLEMSSGLWQFF,TGTGCCAGCAGCTTAGAAATGTCTAGTGGGTTATGGCAGTTCTTC
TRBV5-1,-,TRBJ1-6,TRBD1,CASSPQPGTGYFHF,TGCGCCAGCAGCCCACAACCCGGGACAGGGTACTTCCACTTT
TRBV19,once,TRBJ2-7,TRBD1,CASSYGPRDSSYEQYF,TGTGCCAGTAGTTACGGACCCCGGGACAGCTCCTACGAGCAGTACTTC
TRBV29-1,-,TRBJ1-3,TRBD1,CSVGQGASSGNTIYF,TGCAGCGTTGGACAGGGGGCTTCCTCTGGAAACACCATATATTTT